The 27 T cell receptor beta chains reported below all come from one sample, sequenced in a study of blood T cell repertoires in COVID-19. Sequencing used immunoSEQ multiplex PCR; TCRdb keeps in-frame clones, though not all of them. The repertoire consists of about 170,000 clones, with around nine tenths occurring once and the leading ten covering over 2%. The sequencing input was peripheral blood. Receptors were obtained from a woman of 80 years or more with COVID-19, enrolled during active disease.

This rearrangement joins TRBV6-1 to TRBJ2-1; a possible D gene is TRBD2 (5 bases). V was pared by 2 bases and J by 4 bases, with 12 bases between. This CDR3 has 15 residues. CDR1 is MNHNS and CDR2 is SASEGT in the germline V gene. The DNA for the CDR3 is TGTGCCAGCAGTGAACTCCTCACTAGATACAATGAGCAGTTCTTC. This encodes CASSELLTRYNEQFF.

V gene TRBV19 combines with J gene TRBJ2-7; 10 bases fit TRBD1. Germline V gene lookup returns CDR1 LNHDA and CDR2 SQIVND (reference sequence). The CDR3 consists of 15 residues. Losses at the gene ends were 1 base for V and 6 bases for J; bases not matched to a gene: 6. The CDR3 reads CASSIAGQGSFEQYF. In DNA, the CDR3 is TGTGCCAGTAGTATAGCGGGACAGGGGAGTTTCGAGCAGTACTTC.

This chain connects TRBV5-6 to TRBJ1-2; tentative D call: TRBD1 (6 bases). This CDR3 spans 14 amino acids. V was trimmed by 4 bases and J by 0 bases, leaving 10 bases between them. Germline lookup yields CDR1 SGHDT and CDR2 YYEEEE. In DNA form, the CDR3 reads TGTGCCAGCAGCACACAGGGAGCTAACTATGGCTACACCTTC. Translated, it gives CASSTQGANYGYTF.

This chain links TRBV19 with TRBJ2-7; D may be TRBD1 (7 bases). Germline-derived CDR1 and CDR2 are LNHDA and SQIVND (reference sequence). V dropped 5 bases and J dropped 3 bases, with 17 bases sitting between them. The length of the CDR3 is 15 residues. The CDR3 DNA reads as TGTGCCAGTAGTCCACGGACAGGACTAAGCTACGAGCAGTACTTC. As protein: CASSPRTGLSYEQYF.

This rearrangement joins TRBV5-1 to TRBJ2-7; no definite D call. The CDR3 runs 11 residues. In germline, CDR1 is SGHRS, CDR2 YFSETQ. Trimming cost V 4 bases and J 7 bases, with 9 bases left between them. This CDR3 is CASSELREQYF. The CDR3 region has the DNA TGCGCCAGCAGCGAACTACGAGAGCAGTACTTC.

The rearrangement links TRBV5-1 to TRBJ2-3; 7 bases align to TRBD2. V lost 5 bases, J lost 4 bases, and 1 base stayed unmatched. Germline CDR1 reads SGHRS; CDR2 reads YFSETQ. This CDR3 has 12 amino acids. CDR3 protein: CASRGGADTQYF. The CDR3 DNA reads TGCGCCAGCAGGGGAGGGGCAGATACGCAGTATTTT. The full variable domain, completed using reference TRBV5-1 and TRBJ2-3, is KAGVTQTPRYLIKTRGQQVTLSCSPISGHRSVSWYQQTPGQGLQFLFEYFSETQRNKGNFPGRFSGRQFSNSRSEMNVSTLELGDSALYLCASRGGADTQYFGPGTRLTVL.

The chain carries TRBV27 and TRBJ1-2; 7 bases align to TRBD1. The V gene's germline CDR1 is MNHEY and CDR2 SMNVEV (reference sequence). The CDR3 has 18 amino acids. The J segment lost 1 base and the V segment lost 2 bases, leaving 13 bases of the junction unmatched. The CDR3, as DNA: TGTGCCAGCAGTTTAAGGTGGTCTGGGACAGCCCATAACTATGGCTACACCTTC. It yields the protein CASSLRWSGTAHNYGYTF.

The chain carries TRBV18 and TRBJ1-3; D gene uncertain. From germline, CDR1 is KGHSH and CDR2 LQKENI. V dropped 2 bases and J dropped 1 base, with 9 bases sitting between them. The CDR3 is 15 amino acids. The DNA for the CDR3 is TGTGCCAGCTCACCAGTCCAGGCATCTGGAAACACCATATATTTT. Protein sequence: CASSPVQASGNTIYF.

This chain joins TRBV4-3 and TRBJ1-3; TRBD1 might be the D (5 bases). In germline, CDR1 is LGHNA, CDR2 YSLEER. The CDR3 has 14 amino acids. V shed 1 base and J shed 9 bases, with 13 bases lying between them. The CDR3 DNA reads as TGCGCCAGCAGCCAAGGGGGCAGAGAGAGCACCATATATTTT. Its translation is CASSQGGRESTIYF.

The chain is built from TRBV20-1 and TRBJ1-6; D remains ambiguous. V was pared by 3 bases and J by 9 bases, with 9 bases between. Germline V gene data show CDR1 as DFQATT and CDR2 as SNEGSKA (reference sequence). The CDR3 sequence is 12 residues long. The CDR3 DNA reads as TGCAGTGCTAGTCGGAGTCGTTCACCCCTCCACTTT. Protein product: CSASRSRSPLHF.

The genes are TRBV6-6 and TRBJ1-1, with unresolved D. V shed 2 bases and J shed 7 bases, with 14 bases lying between them. CDR1 and CDR2 from the germline V gene are MNHNY and SVGAGI (reference sequence). The CDR3 is 14 residues long. The CDR3 here is CASSYLLDSGEAFF. The CDR3 bases are TGTGCCAGCAGTTACCTTCTGGATTCGGGTGAAGCTTTCTTT.

This sequence joins TRBV6-2 or TRBV6-3 and TRBJ1-1; unclear D gene. V gave up 0 bases and J gave up 5 bases, with 13 bases separating them. CDR3 length: 15 residues. Germline CDR1 reads MNHEY; CDR2 reads SVGEGT. The CDR3 nucleotides read TGTGCCAGCAGTTACTCCCGGGCGTCGGGAACTGAAGCTTTCTTT. Amino acids: CASSYSRASGTEAFF.

The chain joins TRBV6-6 to TRBJ2-2, with TRBD1 matching 12 bases. The V and J ends lost 6 bases and 7 bases, in that order; junction bases with no gene match: 9. Germline CDR1 reads MNHNY; CDR2 reads SVGAGI (reference sequence). This CDR3 has 16 amino acids. In nucleotides, the CDR3 is TGTGCCAGCAGGAACGGAGGGACAGGGGGCCTCGGGGAGCTGTTTTTT. It yields the protein CASRNGGTGGLGELFF.

This clone appeared a single time. The sample carries other DNA sequences with the same CDR3. V and J are TRBV19 and TRBJ2-1, with TRBD2 matching 11 bases. V was pared by 6 bases and J by 6 bases, with 7 bases of the junction left unmatched. The CDR3 is made up of 15 amino acids. CDR1 and CDR2 (germline): LNHDA, SQIVND (reference sequence). The CDR3 spells CASSIGTSGSNEQFF. The CDR3 bases are TGTGCCAGTAGCATTGGGACTAGCGGCAGCAATGAGCAGTTCTTC. The complete variable domain, with remaining parts taken from reference TRBV19 and TRBJ2-1, reads DGGITQSPKYLFRKEGQNVTLSCEQNLNHDAMYWYRQDPGQGLRLIYYSQIVNDFQKGDIAEGYSVSREKKESFPLTVTSAQKNPTAFYLCASSIGTSGSNEQFFGPGTRLTVL.

This chain connects TRBV19 to TRBJ2-3, with TRBD1 matching 7 bases. Trimming removed 3 bases from V and 8 bases from J; junction bases left unmatched: 8. The germline V gene encodes CDR1 LNHDA and CDR2 SQIVND (reference sequence). The CDR3 is 14 residues long. CDR3 bases: TGTGCCAGTAGTATCACAGGGGACATGAGTACGCAGTATTTT. It encodes CASSITGDMSTQYF.

The chain joins TRBV6-5 to TRBJ1-1; D gene unclear. This CDR3 contains 13 residues. Per the germline V gene, CDR1 is MNHEY and CDR2 is SVGAGI. The ends were cut back, 5 bases at V and 1 base at J, with 8 bases in the middle. The CDR3 here is CASSPTRNTEAFF. Written as DNA, the CDR3 is TGTGCCAGCAGTCCTACTAGGAACACTGAAGCTTTCTTT.

The chain combines TRBV2 with TRBJ2-3, with TRBD2 identical over 13 bases. The V gene's germline CDR1 is SNHLY and CDR2 FYNNEI. J gave up 2 bases and V 4 bases, and 9 bases lay outside the gene matches. The CDR3 covers 18 residues. CDR3 amino acids: CASSVGTSGKFATDTQYF. CDR3 DNA: TGTGCCAGCAGTGTCGGGACTAGCGGGAAGTTTGCCACAGATACGCAGTATTTT.

The chain is built from TRBV5-6 and TRBJ2-3; perhaps TRBD2 as D (6 bases). CDR1 is SGHDT and CDR2 is YYEEEE in the germline V gene. The CDR3 runs 16 residues. V gave up 0 bases and J gave up 2 bases, with 13 bases separating them. The CDR3 coding sequence is TGTGCCAGCAGCTTGGCACCGGGACTCCACACAGATACGCAGTATTTT. It codes for CASSLAPGLHTDTQYF. Combining the CDR3 with reference TRBV5-6 and TRBJ2-3 gives the whole variable domain DAGVTQSPTHLIKTRGQQVTLRCSPKSGHDTVSWYQQALGQGPQFIFQYYEEEERQRGNFPDRFSGHQFPNYSSELNVNALLLGDSALYLCASSLAPGLHTDTQYFGPGTRLTVL.

This clone came up once. The chain combines TRBV18 with TRBJ1-1; 8 bases align to TRBD1. The CDR3 sequence is 15 residues long. With 2 bases clipped from V and 11 bases from J, the junction kept 13 bases outside the gene matches. Germline values: CDR1 KGHSH, CDR2 LQKENI. The CDR3 loop reads CASSPKDQGAVDAFF. The CDR3 DNA is TGTGCCAGCTCACCAAAGGATCAGGGGGCGGTGGACGCTTTCTTT.

J is TRBJ1-5 and V is TRBV19; TRBD1 aligns across 7 bases. Germline CDR1 and CDR2: LNHDA and SQIVND (reference sequence). The CDR3 has 12 residues. V shed 10 bases, J shed 4 bases, and the junction held 4 bases outside the gene matches. The CDR3 sequence: CAIRTGNQPQHF. DNA for the CDR3: TGTGCCATCAGGACAGGTAATCAGCCCCAGCATTTT. Full variable domain (missing parts from reference TRBV19 and TRBJ1-5): DGGITQSPKYLFRKEGQNVTLSCEQNLNHDAMYWYRQDPGQGLRLIYYSQIVNDFQKGDIAEGYSVSREKKESFPLTVTSAQKNPTAFYLCAIRTGNQPQHFGDGTRLSIL.

This clone appeared a single time. The rearrangement joins TRBV3-1 (or the pseudogene TRBV3-2) to TRBJ2-1; 7 bases align to TRBD1. In germline, CDR1 is LGHDT, CDR2 YNNKEL (reference sequence). Losses at the gene ends were 0 bases for V and 6 bases for J; bases not matched to a gene: 2. CDR3 size: 14 residues. The CDR3 is CASSQDRGSNEQFF. CDR3 nucleotides: TGTGCCAGCAGCCAAGACAGGGGGTCCAATGAGCAGTTCTTC.

Only one count was recorded for this clone. This rearrangement joins TRBV7-2 to TRBJ2-2; 10 positions match TRBD1. This CDR3 comprises 14 residues. Germline loops: CDR1 SGHTA, CDR2 FQGNSA. V was pared by 5 bases and J by 5 bases, with 2 bases of the junction left unmatched. The CDR3 protein is CASSPGQGTGELFF. Here the CDR3 DNA reads TGTGCCAGCAGCCCGGGACAGGGGACCGGGGAGCTGTTTTTT.

This chain uses TRBV12-3 or TRBV12-4 with TRBJ1-2; D is ambiguous. The CDR3 consists of 13 residues. Trimming shortened V by 3 bases and J by 2 bases, and 7 bases separated the two germline ends. This CDR3 is CASSFRLNYGYTF. The CDR3 region has the DNA TGTGCCAGCAGTTTTCGACTGAACTATGGCTACACCTTC.

The chain has TRBV3-1 (or the pseudogene TRBV3-2) and TRBJ1-2; weak D call: TRBD1 (5 bases). This CDR3 is 13 amino acids long. CDR1 and CDR2 from the germline V gene are LGHDT and YNNKEL (reference sequence). V lost 3 bases, J lost 2 bases, and 7 bases lay in between. The CDR3 nucleotides read TGTGCCAGCAGCCAGGGGCAGAACTATGGCTACACCTTC. It codes for CASSQGQNYGYTF.

In DNA, the CDR3 is TGTGCCAGCGGGGCTTTAGGGACAGGGGGCGAAGCTTTCTTT. Its protein product is CASGALGTGGEAFF. The gene calls are TRBV25-1 and TRBJ1-1; the match to TRBD1 covers 12 bases. This CDR3 is 14 amino acids long. Germline lookup yields CDR1 MGHDK and CDR2 SYGVNS. With 8 bases clipped from V and 8 bases from J, the junction kept 9 bases outside the gene matches.

The chain joins TRBV7-2 to TRBJ2-7; 13 bases map to TRBD2. Per the germline V gene, CDR1 is SGHTA and CDR2 is FQGNSA. This CDR3 comprises 18 residues. The V gene end was trimmed by 10 bases and the J gene end by 3 bases; junction bases not matched to a gene: 18. In nucleotides, the CDR3 is TGTGCCAACCGCGCCGGGACTAGCGGGACTGAGGAGGGCTACGAGCAGTACTTC. Its protein product is CANRAGTSGTEEGYEQYF.

The chain has TRBV6-6 and TRBJ1-1, with D possibly TRBD1 on 6 matching bases. V gave up 6 bases and J gave up 4 bases, with 15 bases separating them. From germline, CDR1 is MNHNY and CDR2 SVGAGI (reference sequence). CDR3 length: 14 residues. In DNA form, the CDR3 reads TGTGCCAGCAGACGCGGACAGTCAGGCACTGAAGCTTTCTTT. Amino acids: CASRRGQSGTEAFF.